The source of this T cell receptor beta chain is a study of blood T cell repertoires in COVID-19. V lost 0 bases and J 8 bases, leaving 8 bases between the germline ends. Germline V gene data show CDR1 as GTSNPN and CDR2 as SVGIG (reference sequence). The CDR3 totals 13 residues. Profiling relied on immunoSEQ multiplex PCR, and the TCRdb table lists in-frame clones only, not all of them. The table lists 200,000 to 300,000 clones, 85% to 90% of them singletons, with roughly 1.7% in the top ten. Sequencing was carried out using PBMCs or T cells enriched from blood (not recorded which). The chain employs TRBV30 and TRBJ1-6; tentative D call: TRBD1 (5 bases). This clonotype originated in a man in his forties who had recovered from COVID-19. The CDR3 is CAWSVQGDSPLHF. CDR3 sequence (DNA): TGTGCCTGGAGTGTCCAAGGGGATTCACCCCTCCACTTT.